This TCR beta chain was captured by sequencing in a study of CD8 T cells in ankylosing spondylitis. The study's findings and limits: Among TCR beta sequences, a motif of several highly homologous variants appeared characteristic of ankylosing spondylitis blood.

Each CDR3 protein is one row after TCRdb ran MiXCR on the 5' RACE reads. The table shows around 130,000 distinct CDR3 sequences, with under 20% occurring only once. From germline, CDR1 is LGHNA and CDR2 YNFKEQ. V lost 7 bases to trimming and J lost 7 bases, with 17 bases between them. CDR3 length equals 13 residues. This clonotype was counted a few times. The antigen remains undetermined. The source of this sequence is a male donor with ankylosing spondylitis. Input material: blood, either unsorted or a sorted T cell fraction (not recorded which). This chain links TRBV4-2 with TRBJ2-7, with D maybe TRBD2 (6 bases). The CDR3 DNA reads TGTGCCAGCAAGGGCCGGGGGAGGAGTGAGCAGTACTTC. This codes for CASKGRGRSEQYF.